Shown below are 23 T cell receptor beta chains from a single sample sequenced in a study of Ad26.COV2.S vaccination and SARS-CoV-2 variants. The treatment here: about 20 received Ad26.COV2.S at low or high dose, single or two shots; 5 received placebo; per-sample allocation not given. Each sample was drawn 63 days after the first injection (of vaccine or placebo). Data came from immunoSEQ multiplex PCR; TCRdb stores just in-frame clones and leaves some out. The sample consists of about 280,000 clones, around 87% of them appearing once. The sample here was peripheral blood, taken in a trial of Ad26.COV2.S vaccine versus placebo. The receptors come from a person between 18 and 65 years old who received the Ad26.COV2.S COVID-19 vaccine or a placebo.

The CDR3 DNA follows: TGTGCCACCAACCTCGGACTGGGGGGCACAGATACGCAGTATTTT. Translation gives CATNLGLGGTDTQYF. The chain carries TRBV2 and TRBJ2-3, with D perhaps matching TRBD1 or TRBD2 (5 bases each). This CDR3 is 15 amino acids long. V was shortened by 10 bases and J by 1 base, with 18 bases between the two germline ends. The V gene's germline CDR1 is SNHLY and CDR2 FYNNEI.

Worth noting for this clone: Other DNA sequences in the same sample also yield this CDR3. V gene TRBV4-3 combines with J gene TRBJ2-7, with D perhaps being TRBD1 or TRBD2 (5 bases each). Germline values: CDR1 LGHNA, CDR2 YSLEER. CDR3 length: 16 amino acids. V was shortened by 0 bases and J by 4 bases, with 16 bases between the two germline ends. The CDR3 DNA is TGCGCCAGCAGCCAAGATTGGCCTGGGGGATCTTACGAGCAGTACTTC. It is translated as CASSQDWPGGSYEQYF.

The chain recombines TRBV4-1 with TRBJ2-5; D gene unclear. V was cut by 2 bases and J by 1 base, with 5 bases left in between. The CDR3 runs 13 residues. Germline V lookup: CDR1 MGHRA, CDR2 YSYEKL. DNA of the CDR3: TGCGCCAGCAGCCAAAGGGTCCAAGAGACCCAGTACTTC. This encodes CASSQRVQETQYF.

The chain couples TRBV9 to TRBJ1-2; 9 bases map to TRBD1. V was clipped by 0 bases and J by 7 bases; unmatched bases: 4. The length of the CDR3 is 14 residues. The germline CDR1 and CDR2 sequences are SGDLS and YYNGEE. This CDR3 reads CASSVGTGDRGYTF. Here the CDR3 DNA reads TGTGCCAGCAGCGTAGGGACAGGGGATCGTGGCTACACCTTC.

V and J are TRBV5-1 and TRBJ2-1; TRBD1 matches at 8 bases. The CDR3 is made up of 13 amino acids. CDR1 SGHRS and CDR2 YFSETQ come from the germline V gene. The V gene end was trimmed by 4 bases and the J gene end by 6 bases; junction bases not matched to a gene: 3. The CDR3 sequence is CASSPGQGNEQFF. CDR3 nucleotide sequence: TGCGCCAGCAGCCCCGGACAGGGCAATGAGCAGTTCTTC.

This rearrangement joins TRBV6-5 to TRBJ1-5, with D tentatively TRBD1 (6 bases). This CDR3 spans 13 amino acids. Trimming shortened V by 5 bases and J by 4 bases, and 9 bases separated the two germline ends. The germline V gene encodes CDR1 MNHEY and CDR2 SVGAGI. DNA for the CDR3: TGTGCCAGCAGTCGACAGGAGAATCAGCCCCAGCATTTT. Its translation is CASSRQENQPQHF.

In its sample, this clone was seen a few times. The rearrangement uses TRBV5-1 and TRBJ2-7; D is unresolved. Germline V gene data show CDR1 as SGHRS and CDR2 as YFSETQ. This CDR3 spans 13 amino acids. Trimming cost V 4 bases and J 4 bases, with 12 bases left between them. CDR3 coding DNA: TGCGCCAGCAGCGTACCCGGAATTTACGAGCAGTACTTC. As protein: CASSVPGIYEQYF.

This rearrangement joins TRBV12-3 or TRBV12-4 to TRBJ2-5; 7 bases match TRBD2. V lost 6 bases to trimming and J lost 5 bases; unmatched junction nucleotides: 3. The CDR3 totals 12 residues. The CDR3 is CASRGGDETQYF. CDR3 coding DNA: TGTGCCAGCAGGGGGGGGGATGAGACCCAGTACTTC.

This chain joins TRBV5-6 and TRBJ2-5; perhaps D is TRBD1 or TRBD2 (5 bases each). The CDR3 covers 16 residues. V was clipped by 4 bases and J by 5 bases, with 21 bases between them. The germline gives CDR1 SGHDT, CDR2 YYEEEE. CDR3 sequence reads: CASSPWGYKGRETQYF. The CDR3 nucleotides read TGTGCCAGCAGCCCATGGGGGTACAAGGGACGGGAGACCCAGTACTTC.

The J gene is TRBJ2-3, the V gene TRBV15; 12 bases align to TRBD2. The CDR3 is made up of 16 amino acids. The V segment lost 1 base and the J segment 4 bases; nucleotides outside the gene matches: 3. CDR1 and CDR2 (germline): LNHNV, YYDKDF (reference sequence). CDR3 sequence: CATSRGLAGDADTQYF. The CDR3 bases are TGTGCCACCAGCAGAGGACTAGCGGGAGATGCAGATACGCAGTATTTT.

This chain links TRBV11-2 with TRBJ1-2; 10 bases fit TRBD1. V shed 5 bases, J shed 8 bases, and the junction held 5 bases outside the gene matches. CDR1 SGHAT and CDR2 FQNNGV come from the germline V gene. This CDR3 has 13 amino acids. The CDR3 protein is CASSRDRGRGYTF. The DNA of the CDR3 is TGTGCCAGCAGCCGCGACAGGGGGCGAGGCTACACCTTC. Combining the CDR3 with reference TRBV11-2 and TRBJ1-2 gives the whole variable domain EAGVAQSPRYKIIEKRQSVAFWCNPISGHATLYWYQQILGQGPKLLIQFQNNGVVDDSQLPKDRFSAERLKGVDSTLKIQPAKLEDSAVYLCASSRDRGRGYTFGSGTRLTVV.

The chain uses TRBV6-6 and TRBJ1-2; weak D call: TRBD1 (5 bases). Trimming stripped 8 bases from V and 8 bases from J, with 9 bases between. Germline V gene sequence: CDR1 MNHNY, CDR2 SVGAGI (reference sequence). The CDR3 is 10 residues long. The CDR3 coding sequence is TGTGCCAGCGGGGAGGGGGGCTACACCTTC. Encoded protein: CASGEGGYTF.

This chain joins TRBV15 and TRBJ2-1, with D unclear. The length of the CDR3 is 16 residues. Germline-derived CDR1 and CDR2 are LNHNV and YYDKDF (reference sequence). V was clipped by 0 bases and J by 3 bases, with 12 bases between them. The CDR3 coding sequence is TGTGCCACCAGCAGAGAAAGGGTTCTGAACTACAATGAGCAGTTCTTC. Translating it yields CATSRERVLNYNEQFF.

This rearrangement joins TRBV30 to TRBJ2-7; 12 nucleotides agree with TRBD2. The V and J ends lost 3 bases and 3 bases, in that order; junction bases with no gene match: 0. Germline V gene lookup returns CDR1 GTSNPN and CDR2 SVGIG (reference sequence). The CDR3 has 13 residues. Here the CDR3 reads CAWRTSGSYEQYF. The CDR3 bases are TGTGCCTGGAGGACTAGCGGGAGCTACGAGCAGTACTTC.

CDR3 coding DNA: TGTGCCTGCCTAGTTGGCAGCCTCTCTGGAAACACCATATATTTT. This translates into CACLVGSLSGNTIYF. The rearrangement uses TRBV30 and TRBJ1-3; no clear D. CDR3 length equals 15 residues. The ends were cut back, 6 bases at V and 0 bases at J, with 15 bases in the middle. Germline CDR1 is GTSNPN and CDR2 is SVGIG (reference sequence).

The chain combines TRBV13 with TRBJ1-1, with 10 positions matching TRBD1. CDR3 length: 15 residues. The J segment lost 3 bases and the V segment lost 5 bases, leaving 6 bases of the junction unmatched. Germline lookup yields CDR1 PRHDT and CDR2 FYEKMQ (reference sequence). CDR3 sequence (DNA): TGTGCCAGCAGCCCCGCAGGGACAGGGGACACTGAAGCTTTCTTT. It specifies CASSPAGTGDTEAFF. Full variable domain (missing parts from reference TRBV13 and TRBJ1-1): AAGVIQSPRHLIKEKRETATLKCYPIPRHDTVYWYQQGPGQDPQFLISFYEKMQSDKGSIPDRFSAQQFSDYHSELNMSSLELGDSALYFCASSPAGTGDTEAFFGQGTRLTVV.

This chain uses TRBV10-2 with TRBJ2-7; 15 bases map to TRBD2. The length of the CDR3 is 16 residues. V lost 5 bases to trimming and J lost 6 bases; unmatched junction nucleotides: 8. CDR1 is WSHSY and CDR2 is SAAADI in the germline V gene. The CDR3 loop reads CASSRPGLAGGLEQYF. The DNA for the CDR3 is TGCGCCAGCAGTAGACCGGGACTAGCGGGAGGTCTCGAGCAGTACTTC.

The CDR3: CASSPVVPPGETQYF. CDR3 sequence (DNA): TGTGCCAGCAGCCCCGTGGTCCCCCCGGGAGAGACCCAGTACTTC. The rearrangement uses TRBV28 and TRBJ2-5, with unresolved D. The germline CDR1 and CDR2 sequences are MDHEN and SYDVKM. Trimming shortened V by 6 bases and J by 4 bases, and 18 bases separated the two germline ends. The CDR3 spans 15 residues.

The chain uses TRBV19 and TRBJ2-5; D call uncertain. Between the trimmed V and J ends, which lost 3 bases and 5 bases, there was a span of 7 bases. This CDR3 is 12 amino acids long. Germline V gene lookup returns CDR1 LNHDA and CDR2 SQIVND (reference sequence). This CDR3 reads CASSMAGETQYF. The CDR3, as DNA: TGTGCCAGTAGTATGGCTGGCGAGACCCAGTACTTC.

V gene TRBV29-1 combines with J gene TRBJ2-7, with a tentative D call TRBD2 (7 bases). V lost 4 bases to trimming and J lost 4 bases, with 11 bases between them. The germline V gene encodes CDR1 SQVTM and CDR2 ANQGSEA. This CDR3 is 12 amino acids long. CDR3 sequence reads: CSVVRGAYEQYF. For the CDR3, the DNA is TGCAGCGTTGTTCGGGGGGCTTACGAGCAGTACTTC.

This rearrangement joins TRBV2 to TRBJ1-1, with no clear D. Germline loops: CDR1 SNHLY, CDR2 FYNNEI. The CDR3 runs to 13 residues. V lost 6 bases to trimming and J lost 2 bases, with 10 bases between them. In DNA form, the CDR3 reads TGTGCCAGCAGCCGTGGCCAAAACACTGAAGCTTTCTTT. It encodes CASSRGQNTEAFF.

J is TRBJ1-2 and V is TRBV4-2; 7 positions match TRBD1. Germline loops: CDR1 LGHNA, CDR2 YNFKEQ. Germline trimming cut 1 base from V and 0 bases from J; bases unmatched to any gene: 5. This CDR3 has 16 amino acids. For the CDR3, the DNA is TGTGCCAGCAGCCAAGGACAGCAGGGGGCTAACTATGGCTACACCTTC. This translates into CASSQGQQGANYGYTF.

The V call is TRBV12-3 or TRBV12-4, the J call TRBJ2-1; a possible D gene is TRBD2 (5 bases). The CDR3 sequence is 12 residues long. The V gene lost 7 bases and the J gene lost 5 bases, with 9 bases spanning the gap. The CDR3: CASTGMNNEQFF. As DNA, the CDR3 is TGTGCCAGCACCGGGATGAACAATGAGCAGTTCTTC.